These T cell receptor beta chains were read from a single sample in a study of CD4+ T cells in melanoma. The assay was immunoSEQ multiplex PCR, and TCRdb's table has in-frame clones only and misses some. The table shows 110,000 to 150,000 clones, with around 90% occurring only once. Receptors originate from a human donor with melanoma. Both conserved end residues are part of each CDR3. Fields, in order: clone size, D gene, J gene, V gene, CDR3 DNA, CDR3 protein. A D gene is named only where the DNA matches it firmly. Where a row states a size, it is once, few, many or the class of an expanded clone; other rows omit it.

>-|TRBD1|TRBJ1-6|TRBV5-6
TGTGCCAGCACCCTGGGGGACAGCTCCTATAATTCACCCCTCCACTTT
CASTLGDSSYNSPLHF
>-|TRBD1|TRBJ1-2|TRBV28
TGTGCCAGCAGTTTCCGACAGGGAGGTGGCTACACCTTC
CASSFRQGGGYTF
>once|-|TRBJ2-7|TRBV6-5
TGTGCCAGCAGTGAAGGGTACGAGCAGTACTTC
CASSEGYEQYF
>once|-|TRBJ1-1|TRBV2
TGTGCCAGTAACTTCCCAGGGGCAGATGAAGCTTTCTTT
CASNFPGADEAFF
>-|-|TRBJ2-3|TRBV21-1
TGTGCCAGCAGCAAAGGGTGGGACAGGGGGCCCGGGGATACGCAGTATTTT
CASSKGWDRGPGDTQYF
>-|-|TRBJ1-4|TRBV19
TGTGCCAGTAGTATCCAACAACCAGCAACTAATGAAAAACTGTTTTTT
CASSIQQPATNEKLFF
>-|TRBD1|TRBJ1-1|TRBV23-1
TGCGCCAGCAGTGAGGGACAGGGGAAGAACCCTACTGAAGCTTTCTTT
CASSEGQGKNPTEAFF
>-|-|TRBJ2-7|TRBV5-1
TGCGCCAGCAGCTTGGCCGGTTTCCCCTACGAGCAGTACTTC
CASSLAGFPYEQYF
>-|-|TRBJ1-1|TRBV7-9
TGTGCCAGCAGTGACCCAAACACTGAAGCTTTCTTT
CASSDPNTEAFF
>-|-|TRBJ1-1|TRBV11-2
TGTGCCAGCAGCTTAGATGAAGAACTCCTCCCTGAAGCTTTCTTT
CASSLDEELLPEAFF
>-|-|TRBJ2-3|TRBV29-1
TGCAGCGTTGTCGAGGGTTCAGATACGCAGTATTTT
CSVVEGSDTQYF
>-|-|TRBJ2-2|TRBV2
TGTGCCAGCAGGGGGACTTCGAACACCGGGGAGCTGTTTTTT
CASRGTSNTGELFF
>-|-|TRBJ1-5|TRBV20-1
TGCAGTGCTGGACAGCCCCAGCATTTT
CSAGQPQHF
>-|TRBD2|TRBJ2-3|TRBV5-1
TGCGCCAGCAGCCCGCCGGGACTAGCGGTTGCAGATACGCAGTATTTT
CASSPPGLAVADTQYF
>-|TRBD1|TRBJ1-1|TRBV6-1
TGTGCCAGCACACAGGGGATCAACACTGAAGCTTTCTTT
CASTQGINTEAFF
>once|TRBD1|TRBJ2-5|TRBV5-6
TGTGCCAGCAGCTCCCCATACAGGGGGCGCTTAGAGACCCAGTACTTC
CASSSPYRGRLETQYF
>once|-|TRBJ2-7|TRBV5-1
TGCGCCAGCAGCCCGCCCAGGGGCTCTTATTATAGCGAGCAGTACTTC
CASSPPRGSYYSEQYF
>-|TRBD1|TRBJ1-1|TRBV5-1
TGCGCCAGCAGTTGGGGGACAGCAAACACTGAAGCTTTCTTT
CASSWGTANTEAFF
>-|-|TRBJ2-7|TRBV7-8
TGTGCCAGCAGCTTAGGGACCCTCGCCTACGAGCAGTACTTC
CASSLGTLAYEQYF
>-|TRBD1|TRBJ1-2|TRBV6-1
TGTGCCAGCAGTGGACAGGGGATCTATGGCTACACCTTC
CASSGQGIYGYTF
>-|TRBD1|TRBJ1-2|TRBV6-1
TGTGCCGGGGGACAGGGTCGCTATGGCTACACCTTC
CAGGQGRYGYTF